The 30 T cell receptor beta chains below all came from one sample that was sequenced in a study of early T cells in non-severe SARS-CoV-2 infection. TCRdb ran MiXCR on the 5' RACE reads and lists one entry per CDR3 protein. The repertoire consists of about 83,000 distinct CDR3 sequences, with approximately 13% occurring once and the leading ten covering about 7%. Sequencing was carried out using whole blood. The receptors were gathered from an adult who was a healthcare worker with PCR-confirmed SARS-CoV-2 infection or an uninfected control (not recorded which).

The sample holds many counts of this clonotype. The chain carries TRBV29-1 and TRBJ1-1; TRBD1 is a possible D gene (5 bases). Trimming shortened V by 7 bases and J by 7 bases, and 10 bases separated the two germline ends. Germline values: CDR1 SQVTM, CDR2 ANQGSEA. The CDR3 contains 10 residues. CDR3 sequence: CSAGTVEAFF. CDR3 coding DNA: TGCAGCGCTGGGACTGTTGAAGCTTTCTTT.

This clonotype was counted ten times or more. As DNA, the CDR3 is TGTGCCAGCAGCCGGAGTGGGGGGAGTCCCAGCTCCTACGAGCAGTACTTC. Translated, it gives CASSRSGGSPSSYEQYF. The chain is built from TRBV7-9 and TRBJ2-7; maybe TRBD2 (6 bases). With 5 bases removed from V and 0 bases from J, the gap between germline ends came to 20 bases. The CDR3 runs 17 residues. The germline V gene has CDR1 SEHNR and CDR2 FQNEAQ (reference sequence). The full variable domain, rest sourced from reference TRBV7-9 and TRBJ2-7, is DTGVSQNPRHKITKRGQNVTFRCDPISEHNRLYWYRQTLGQGPEFLTYFQNEAQLEKSRLLSDRFSAERPKGSFSTLEIQRTEQGDSAMYLCASSRSGGSPSSYEQYFGPGTRLTVT.

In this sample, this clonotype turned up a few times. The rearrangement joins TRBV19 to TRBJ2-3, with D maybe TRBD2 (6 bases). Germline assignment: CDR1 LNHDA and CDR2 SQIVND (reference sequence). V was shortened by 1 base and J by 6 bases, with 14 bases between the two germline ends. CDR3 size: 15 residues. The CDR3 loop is CASSIGGRSGDTQYF. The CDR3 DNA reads TGTGCCAGTAGTATAGGAGGGAGGTCCGGCGATACGCAGTATTTT.

DNA of the CDR3: TGTGCCAGCAGTGATTTGGGCCTAGGGAACACTGAAGCTTTCTTT. This sequence encodes CASSDLGLGNTEAFF. This chain uses TRBV2 with TRBJ1-1, with D unresolved. In germline, CDR1 is SNHLY, CDR2 FYNNEI. Trimming shortened V by 3 bases and J by 1 base, and 12 bases separated the two germline ends. The CDR3 loop spans 15 amino acids.

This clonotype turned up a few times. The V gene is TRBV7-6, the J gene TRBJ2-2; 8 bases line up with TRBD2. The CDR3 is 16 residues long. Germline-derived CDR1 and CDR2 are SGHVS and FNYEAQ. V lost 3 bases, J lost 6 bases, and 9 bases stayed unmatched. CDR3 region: CASSFYSGNEAGELFF. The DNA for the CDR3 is TGTGCCAGCAGCTTTTATAGCGGGAACGAGGCCGGGGAGCTGTTTTTT.

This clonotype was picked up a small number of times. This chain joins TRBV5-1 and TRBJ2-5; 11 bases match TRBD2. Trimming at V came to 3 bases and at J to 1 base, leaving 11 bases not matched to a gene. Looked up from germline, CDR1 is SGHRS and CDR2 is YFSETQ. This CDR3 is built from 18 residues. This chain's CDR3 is CASSSGATSGSAQETQYF. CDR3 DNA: TGCGCCAGCAGCTCGGGGGCCACTAGCGGGAGCGCCCAAGAGACCCAGTACTTC.

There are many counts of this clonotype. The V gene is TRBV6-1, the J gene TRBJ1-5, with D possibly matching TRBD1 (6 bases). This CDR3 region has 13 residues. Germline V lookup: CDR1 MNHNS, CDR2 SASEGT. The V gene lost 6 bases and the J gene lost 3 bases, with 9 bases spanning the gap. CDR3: CASRTGPNQPQHF. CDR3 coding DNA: TGTGCCAGCAGGACAGGCCCCAATCAGCCCCAGCATTTT.

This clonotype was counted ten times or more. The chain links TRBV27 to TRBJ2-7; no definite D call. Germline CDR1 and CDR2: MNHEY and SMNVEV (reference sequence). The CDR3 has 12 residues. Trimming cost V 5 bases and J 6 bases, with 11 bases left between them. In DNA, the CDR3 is TGTGCCAGCAGTGCCCCAAATGGCGAGCAGTACTTC. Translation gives CASSAPNGEQYF.

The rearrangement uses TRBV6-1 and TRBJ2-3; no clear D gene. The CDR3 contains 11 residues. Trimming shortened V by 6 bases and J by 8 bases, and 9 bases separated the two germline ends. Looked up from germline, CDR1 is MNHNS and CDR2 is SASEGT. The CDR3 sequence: CASRALGTQYF. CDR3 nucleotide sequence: TGTGCCAGCAGGGCTTTAGGTACGCAGTATTTT.

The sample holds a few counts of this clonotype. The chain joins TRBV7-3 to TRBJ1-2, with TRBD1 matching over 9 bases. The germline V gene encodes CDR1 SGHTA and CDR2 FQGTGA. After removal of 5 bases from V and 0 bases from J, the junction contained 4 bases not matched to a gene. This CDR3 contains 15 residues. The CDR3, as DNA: TGTGCCAGCAGCCCGGGACAGGGCGCTAACTATGGCTACACCTTC. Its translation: CASSPGQGANYGYTF.

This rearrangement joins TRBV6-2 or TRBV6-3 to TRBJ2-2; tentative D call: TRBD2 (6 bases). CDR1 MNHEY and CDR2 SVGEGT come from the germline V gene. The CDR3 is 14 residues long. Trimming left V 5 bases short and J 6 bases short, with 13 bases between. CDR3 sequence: CASSHPRGAGELFF. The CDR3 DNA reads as TGTGCCAGCAGTCACCCACGCGGGGCCGGGGAGCTGTTTTTT.

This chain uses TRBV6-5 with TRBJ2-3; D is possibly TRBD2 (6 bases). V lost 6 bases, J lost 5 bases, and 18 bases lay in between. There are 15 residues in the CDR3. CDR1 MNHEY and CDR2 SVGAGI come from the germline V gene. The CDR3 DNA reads TGTGCCAGCAGCCGACGCGGGATCTCCCGAGATACGCAGTATTTT. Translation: CASSRRGISRDTQYF.

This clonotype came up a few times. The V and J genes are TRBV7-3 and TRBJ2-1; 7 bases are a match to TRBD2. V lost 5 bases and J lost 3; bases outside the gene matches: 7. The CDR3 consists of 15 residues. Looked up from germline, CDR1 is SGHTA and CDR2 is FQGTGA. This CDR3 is CASSLTGGIYNEQFF. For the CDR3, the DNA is TGTGCCAGCAGCCTGACGGGAGGAATCTACAATGAGCAGTTCTTC.

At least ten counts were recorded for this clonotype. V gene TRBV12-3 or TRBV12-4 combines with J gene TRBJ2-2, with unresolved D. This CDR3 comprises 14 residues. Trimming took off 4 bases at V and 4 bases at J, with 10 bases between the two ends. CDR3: CASSWVVFTGELFF. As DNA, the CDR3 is TGTGCCAGCAGTTGGGTCGTGTTCACCGGGGAGCTGTTTTTT.

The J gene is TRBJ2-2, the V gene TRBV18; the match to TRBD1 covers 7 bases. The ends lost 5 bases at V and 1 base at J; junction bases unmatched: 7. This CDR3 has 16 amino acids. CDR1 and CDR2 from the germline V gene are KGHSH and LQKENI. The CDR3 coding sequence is TGTGCCAGCTCAGCTCAACAGGGGCGGAACACCGGGGAGCTGTTTTTT. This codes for CASSAQQGRNTGELFF. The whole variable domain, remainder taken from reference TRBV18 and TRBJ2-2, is NAGVMQNPRHLVRRRGQEARLRCSPMKGHSHVYWYRQLPEEGLKFMVYLQKENIIDESGMPKERFSAEFPKEGPSILRIQQVVRGDSAAYFCASSAQQGRNTGELFFGEGSRLTVL.

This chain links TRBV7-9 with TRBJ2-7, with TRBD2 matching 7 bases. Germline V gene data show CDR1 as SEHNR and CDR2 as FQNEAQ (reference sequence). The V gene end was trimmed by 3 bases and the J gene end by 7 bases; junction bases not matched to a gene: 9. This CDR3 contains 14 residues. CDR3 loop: CASSFGGRVLEQYF. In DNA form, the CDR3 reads TGTGCCAGCAGCTTCGGCGGGAGAGTGTTAGAGCAGTACTTC.

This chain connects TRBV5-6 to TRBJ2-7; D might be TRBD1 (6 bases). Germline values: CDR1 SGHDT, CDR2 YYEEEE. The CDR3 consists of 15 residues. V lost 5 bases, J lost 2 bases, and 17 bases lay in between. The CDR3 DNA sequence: TGTGCCAGCAGAAAACCCGGGACATTGCCCTACGAGCAGTACTTC. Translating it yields CASRKPGTLPYEQYF.

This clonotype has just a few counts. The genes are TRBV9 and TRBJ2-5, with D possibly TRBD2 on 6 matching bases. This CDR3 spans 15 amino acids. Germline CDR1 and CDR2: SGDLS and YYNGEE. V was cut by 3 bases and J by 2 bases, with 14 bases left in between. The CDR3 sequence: CASSARGSGQETQYF. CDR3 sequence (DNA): TGTGCCAGCAGCGCCCGGGGGTCCGGGCAAGAGACCCAGTACTTC.

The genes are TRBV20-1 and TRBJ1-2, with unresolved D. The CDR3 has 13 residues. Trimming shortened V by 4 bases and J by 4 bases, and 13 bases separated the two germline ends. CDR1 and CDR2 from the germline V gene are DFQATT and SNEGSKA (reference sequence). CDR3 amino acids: CSAMDEKSYGYTF. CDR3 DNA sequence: TGCAGTGCTATGGACGAGAAAAGCTATGGCTACACCTTC.

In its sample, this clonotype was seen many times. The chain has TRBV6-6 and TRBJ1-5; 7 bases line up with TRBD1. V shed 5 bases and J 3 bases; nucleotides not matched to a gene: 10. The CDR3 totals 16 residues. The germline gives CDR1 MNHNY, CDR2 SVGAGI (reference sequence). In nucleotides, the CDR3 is TGTGCCAGCAGTCAACAAAGGACAGGCCTCAATCAGCCCCAGCATTTT. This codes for CASSQQRTGLNQPQHF.

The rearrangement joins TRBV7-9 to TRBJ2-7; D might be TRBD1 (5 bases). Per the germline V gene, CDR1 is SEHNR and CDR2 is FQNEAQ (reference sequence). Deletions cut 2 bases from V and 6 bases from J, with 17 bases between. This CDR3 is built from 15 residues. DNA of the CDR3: TGTGCCAGCAGCTTATTGGGGCAGGCCCCGGGCGAGCAGTACTTC. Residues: CASSLLGQAPGEQYF.

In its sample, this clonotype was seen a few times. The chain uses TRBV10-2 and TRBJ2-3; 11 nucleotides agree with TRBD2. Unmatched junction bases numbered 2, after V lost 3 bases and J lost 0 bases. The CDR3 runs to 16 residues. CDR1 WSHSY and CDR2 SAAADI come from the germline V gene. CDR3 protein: CASSDWTSGSTDTQYF. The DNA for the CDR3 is TGCGCCAGCAGTGATTGGACTAGCGGGAGCACAGATACGCAGTATTTT.

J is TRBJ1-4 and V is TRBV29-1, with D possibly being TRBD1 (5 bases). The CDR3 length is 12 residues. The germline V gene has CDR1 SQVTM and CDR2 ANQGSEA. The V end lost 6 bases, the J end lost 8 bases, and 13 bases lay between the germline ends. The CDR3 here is CSVRGTEEKLFF. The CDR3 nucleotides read TGCAGCGTGCGAGGGACCGAAGAAAAACTGTTTTTT.

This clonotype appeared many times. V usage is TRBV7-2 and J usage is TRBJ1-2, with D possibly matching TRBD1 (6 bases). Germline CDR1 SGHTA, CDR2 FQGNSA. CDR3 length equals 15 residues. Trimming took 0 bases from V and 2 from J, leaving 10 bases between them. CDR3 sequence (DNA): TGTGCCAGCAGCTTAGCTCCGACAGGCAACTATGGCTACACCTTC. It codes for CASSLAPTGNYGYTF. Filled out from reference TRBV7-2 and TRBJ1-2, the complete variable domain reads GAGVSQSPSNKVTEKGKDVELRCDPISGHTALYWYRQSLGQGLEFLIYFQGNSAPDKSGLPSDRFSAERTGGSVSTLTIQRTQQEDSAVYLCASSLAPTGNYGYTFGSGTRLTVV.

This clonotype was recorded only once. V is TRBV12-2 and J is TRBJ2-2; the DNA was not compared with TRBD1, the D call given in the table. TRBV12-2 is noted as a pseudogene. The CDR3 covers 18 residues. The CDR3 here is CASRQPGQAFGHTGELFF. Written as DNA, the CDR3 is TGTGCAAGTCGCCAACCGGGACAGGCCTTCGGGCACACCGGGGAGCTGTTTTTT.

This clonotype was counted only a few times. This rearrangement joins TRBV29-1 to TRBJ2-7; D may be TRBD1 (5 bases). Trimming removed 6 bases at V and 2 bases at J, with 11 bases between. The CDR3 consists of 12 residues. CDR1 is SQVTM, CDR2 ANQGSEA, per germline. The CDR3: CSVLTAAYEQYF. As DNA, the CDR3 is TGCAGCGTGTTGACAGCAGCCTACGAGCAGTACTTC.

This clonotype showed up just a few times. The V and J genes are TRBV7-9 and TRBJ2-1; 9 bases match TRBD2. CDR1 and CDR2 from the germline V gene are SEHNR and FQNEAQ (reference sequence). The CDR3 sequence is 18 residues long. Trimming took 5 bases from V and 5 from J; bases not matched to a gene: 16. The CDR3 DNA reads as TGTGCCAGCAGCAAACGTGATCCGGGACTAGCCGCCGACAATGAGCAGTTCTTC. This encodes CASSKRDPGLAADNEQFF.

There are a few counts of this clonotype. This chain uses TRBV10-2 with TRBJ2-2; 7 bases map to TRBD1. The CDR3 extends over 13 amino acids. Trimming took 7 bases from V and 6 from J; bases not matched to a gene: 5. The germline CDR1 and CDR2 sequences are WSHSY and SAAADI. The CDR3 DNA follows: TGCGCCAGCAAAGGGGGCGAGCCCGGGGAGCTGTTTTTT. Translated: CASKGGEPGELFF.

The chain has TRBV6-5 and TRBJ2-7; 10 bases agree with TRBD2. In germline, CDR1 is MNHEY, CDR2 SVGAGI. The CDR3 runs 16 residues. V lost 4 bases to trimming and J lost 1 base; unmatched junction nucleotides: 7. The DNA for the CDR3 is TGTGCCAGCAGTTCTCTAGCGGGAGTGATGTCCTACGAGCAGTACTTC. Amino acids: CASSSLAGVMSYEQYF.

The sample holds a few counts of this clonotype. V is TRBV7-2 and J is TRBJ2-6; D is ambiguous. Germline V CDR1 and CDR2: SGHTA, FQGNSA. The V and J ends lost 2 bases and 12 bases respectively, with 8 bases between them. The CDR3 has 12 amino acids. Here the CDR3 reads CASSLRIGVLTF. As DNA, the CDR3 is TGTGCCAGCAGCTTAAGGATAGGCGTCCTGACTTTC.